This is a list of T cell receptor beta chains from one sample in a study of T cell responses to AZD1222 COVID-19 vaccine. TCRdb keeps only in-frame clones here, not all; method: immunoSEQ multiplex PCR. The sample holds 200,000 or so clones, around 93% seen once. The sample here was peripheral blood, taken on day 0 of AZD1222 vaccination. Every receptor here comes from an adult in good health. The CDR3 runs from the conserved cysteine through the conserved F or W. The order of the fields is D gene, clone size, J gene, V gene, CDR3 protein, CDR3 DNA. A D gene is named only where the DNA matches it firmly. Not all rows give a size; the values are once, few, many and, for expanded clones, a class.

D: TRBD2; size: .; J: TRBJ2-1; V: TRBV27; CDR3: CASSFGSGRYNEQFF; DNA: TGTGCCAGCAGTTTCGGGAGCGGGAGGTACAATGAGCAGTTCTTC
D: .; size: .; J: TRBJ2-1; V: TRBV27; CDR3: CASSDPRGYNEQFF; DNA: TGTGCCAGCAGCGACCCTAGGGGGTACAATGAGCAGTTCTTC
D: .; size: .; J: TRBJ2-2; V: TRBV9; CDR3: CASSDREGELFF; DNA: TGTGCCAGCAGCGACAGGGAGGGGGAGCTGTTTTTT
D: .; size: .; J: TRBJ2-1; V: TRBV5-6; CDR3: CASSLAGVVPSHNEQFF; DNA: TGTGCCAGCAGCTTGGCCGGGGTGGTCCCCTCGCACAATGAGCAGTTCTTC
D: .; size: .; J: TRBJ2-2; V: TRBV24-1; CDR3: CATTDNTGELFF; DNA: TGTGCCACCACAGACAACACCGGGGAGCTGTTTTTT
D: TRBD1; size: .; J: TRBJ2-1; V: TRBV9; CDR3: CASSSPQGSEYNEQFF; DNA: TGTGCCAGCAGCTCACCACAGGGGTCCGAATACAATGAGCAGTTCTTC
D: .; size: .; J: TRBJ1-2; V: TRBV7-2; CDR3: CASSLGGSDYGYTF; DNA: TGTGCCAGCAGCTTGGGGGGTTCCGACTATGGCTACACCTTC
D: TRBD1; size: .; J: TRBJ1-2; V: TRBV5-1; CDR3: CASSLELTGDGYTF; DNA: TGCGCCAGCAGCTTGGAGTTGACAGGGGACGGCTACACCTTC
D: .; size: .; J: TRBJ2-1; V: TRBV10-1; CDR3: CASSADRLYYNEQFF; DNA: TGCGCCAGCAGCGCGGACAGATTATACTACAATGAGCAGTTCTTC
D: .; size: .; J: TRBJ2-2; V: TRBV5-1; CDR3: CASSAWTPGGAVNTGELFF; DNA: TGCGCCAGCAGCGCCTGGACGCCTGGAGGCGCCGTGAACACCGGGGAGCTGTTTTTT
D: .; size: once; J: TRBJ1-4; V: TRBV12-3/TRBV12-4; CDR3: CASSFVGKLFF; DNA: TGTGCCAGCAGTTTCGTCGGGAAACTGTTTTTT
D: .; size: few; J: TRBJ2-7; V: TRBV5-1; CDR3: CASSLDAHSYEQYF; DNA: TGCGCCAGCAGCTTGGACGCCCATTCCTACGAGCAGTACTTC
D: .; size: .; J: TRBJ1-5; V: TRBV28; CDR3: CASGGRGAGDSNQPQHF; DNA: TGTGCCAGCGGGGGCAGGGGCGCCGGGGATAGCAATCAGCCCCAGCATTTT
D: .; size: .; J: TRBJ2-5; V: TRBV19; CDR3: CASSIAVGEETQYF; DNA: TGTGCCAGTAGTATAGCTGTCGGGGAAGAGACCCAGTACTTC
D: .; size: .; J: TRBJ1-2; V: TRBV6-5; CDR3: CASTQGGGYTF; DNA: TGTGCCAGCACCCAGGGAGGGGGCTACACCTTC
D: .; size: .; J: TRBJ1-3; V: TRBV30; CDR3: CACSTASSGNTIYF; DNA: TGTGCCTGTAGTACAGCGAGCTCTGGAAACACCATATATTTT
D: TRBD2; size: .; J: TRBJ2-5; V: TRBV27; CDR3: CASSQSQAGRETQYF; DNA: TGTGCCAGCAGTCAATCCCAAGCGGGAAGGGAGACCCAGTACTTC
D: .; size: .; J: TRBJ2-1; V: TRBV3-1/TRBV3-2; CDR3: CASSLEGGSYNEQFF; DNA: TGTGCCAGCAGCCTAGAGGGGGGCTCCTACAATGAGCAGTTCTTC
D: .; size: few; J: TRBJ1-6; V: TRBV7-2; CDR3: CASSLLQNSPLHF; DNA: TGTGCCAGCAGCTTACTTCAGAATTCACCCCTCCACTTT
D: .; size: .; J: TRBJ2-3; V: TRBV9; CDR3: CASSVRQKEDTQYF; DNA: TGTGCCAGCAGCGTAAGGCAGAAGGAAGATACGCAGTATTTT
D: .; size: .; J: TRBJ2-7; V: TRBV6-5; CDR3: CASSYGPSSYEQYF; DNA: TGTGCCAGCAGTTACGGGCCCAGCTCCTACGAGCAGTACTTC
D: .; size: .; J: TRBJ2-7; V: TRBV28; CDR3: CASSFRSQGGGSGSEQYF; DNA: TGTGCCAGCAGTTTTAGGTCCCAGGGGGGCGGGAGCGGGAGCGAGCAGTACTTC
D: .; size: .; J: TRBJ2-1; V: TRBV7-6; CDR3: CASSTEPSNEQFF; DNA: TGTGCCAGCAGCACCGAGCCCTCCAATGAGCAGTTCTTC
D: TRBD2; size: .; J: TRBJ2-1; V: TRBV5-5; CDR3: CASSSLREGFSEQFF; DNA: TGTGCCAGCAGCTCTCTGAGGGAGGGCTTCAGTGAGCAGTTCTTC
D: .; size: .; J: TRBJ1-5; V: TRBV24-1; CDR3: CATSDLIGQPQHF; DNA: TGTGCCACCAGTGATTTGATCGGTCAGCCCCAGCATTTT
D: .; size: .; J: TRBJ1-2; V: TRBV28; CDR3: CASSFGRGLGYTF; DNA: TGTGCCAGCAGTTTTGGCAGGGGATTAGGCTACACCTTC
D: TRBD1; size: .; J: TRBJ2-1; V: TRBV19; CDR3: CASTSDRASYNEQFF; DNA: TGTGCCAGTACCTCAGACAGGGCGTCCTACAATGAGCAGTTCTTC
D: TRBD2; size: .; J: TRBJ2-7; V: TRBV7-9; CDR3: CASSLNLAGGTDEQYF; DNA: TGTGCCAGCAGCTTAAACCTAGCGGGAGGAACGGACGAGCAGTACTTC
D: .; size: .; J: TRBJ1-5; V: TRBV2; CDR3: CASKEGLSNQPQHF; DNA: TGTGCCAGCAAGGAGGGGCTGAGCAATCAGCCCCAGCATTTT
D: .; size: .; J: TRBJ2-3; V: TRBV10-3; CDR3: CAISTPPLNGHTDTQYF; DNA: TGTGCCATCAGCACTCCCCCGCTTAACGGTCATACGGATACGCAGTATTTT
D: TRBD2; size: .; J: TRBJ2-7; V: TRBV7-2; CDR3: CASTWGGDSAYEQYF; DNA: TGTGCCAGCACCTGGGGGGGGGACTCCGCCTACGAGCAGTACTTC
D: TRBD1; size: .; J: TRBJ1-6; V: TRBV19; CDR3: CASSTTGNSPLHF; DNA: TGTGCCAGTAGTACGACAGGGAATTCACCCCTCCACTTT
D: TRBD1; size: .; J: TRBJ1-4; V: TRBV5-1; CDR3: CASSLGQGKNEKLFF; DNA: TGCGCCAGCAGCTTGGGACAGGGGAAGAATGAAAAACTGTTTTTT
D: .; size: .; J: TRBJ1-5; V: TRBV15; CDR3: CATSGRGGPQQPQHF; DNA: TGTGCCACCTCGGGCCGGGGGGGGCCGCAACAGCCCCAGCATTTT
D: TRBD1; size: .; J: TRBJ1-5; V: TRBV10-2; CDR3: CASVTGTGVHQPQHF; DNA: TGCGCCAGTGTGACCGGGACAGGGGTTCATCAGCCCCAGCATTTT
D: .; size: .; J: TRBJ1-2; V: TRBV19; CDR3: CASSMLGLTYGYTF; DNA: TGTGCCAGTAGTATGTTGGGCCTAACCTATGGCTACACCTTC
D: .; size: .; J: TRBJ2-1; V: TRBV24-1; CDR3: CATSDRDEWAEQFF; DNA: TGTGCCACCAGTGACCGCGATGAGTGGGCTGAGCAGTTCTTC